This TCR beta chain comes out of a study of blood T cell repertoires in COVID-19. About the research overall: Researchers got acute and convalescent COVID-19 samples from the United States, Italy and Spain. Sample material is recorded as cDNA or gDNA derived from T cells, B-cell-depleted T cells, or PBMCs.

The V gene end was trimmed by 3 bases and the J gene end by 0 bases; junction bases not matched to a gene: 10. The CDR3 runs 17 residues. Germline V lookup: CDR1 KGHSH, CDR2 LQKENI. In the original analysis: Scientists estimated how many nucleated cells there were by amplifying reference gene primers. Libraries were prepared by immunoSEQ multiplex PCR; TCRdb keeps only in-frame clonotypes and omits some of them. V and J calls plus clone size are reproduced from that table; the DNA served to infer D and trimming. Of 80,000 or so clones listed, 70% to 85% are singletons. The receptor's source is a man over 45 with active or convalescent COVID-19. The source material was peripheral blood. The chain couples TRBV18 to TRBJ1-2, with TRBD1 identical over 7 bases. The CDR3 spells CASSPTPPTGANYGYTF. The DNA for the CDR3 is TGTGCCAGCTCACCCACCCCCCCCACAGGGGCTAACTATGGCTACACCTTC.